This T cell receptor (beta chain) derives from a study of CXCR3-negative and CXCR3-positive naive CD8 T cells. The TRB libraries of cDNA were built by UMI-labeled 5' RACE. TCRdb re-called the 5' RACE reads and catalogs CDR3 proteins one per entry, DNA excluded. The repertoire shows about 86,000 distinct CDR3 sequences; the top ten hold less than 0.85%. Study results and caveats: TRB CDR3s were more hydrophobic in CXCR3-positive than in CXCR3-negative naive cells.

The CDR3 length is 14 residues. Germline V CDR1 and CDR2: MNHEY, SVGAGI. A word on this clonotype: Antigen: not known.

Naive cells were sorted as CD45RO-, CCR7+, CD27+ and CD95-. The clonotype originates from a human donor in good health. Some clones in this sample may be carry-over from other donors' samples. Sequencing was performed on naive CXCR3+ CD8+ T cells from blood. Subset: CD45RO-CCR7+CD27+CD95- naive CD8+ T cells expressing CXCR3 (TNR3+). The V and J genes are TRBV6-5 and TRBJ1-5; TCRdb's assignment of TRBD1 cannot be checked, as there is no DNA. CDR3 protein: CASSQTGGKGPQHF.